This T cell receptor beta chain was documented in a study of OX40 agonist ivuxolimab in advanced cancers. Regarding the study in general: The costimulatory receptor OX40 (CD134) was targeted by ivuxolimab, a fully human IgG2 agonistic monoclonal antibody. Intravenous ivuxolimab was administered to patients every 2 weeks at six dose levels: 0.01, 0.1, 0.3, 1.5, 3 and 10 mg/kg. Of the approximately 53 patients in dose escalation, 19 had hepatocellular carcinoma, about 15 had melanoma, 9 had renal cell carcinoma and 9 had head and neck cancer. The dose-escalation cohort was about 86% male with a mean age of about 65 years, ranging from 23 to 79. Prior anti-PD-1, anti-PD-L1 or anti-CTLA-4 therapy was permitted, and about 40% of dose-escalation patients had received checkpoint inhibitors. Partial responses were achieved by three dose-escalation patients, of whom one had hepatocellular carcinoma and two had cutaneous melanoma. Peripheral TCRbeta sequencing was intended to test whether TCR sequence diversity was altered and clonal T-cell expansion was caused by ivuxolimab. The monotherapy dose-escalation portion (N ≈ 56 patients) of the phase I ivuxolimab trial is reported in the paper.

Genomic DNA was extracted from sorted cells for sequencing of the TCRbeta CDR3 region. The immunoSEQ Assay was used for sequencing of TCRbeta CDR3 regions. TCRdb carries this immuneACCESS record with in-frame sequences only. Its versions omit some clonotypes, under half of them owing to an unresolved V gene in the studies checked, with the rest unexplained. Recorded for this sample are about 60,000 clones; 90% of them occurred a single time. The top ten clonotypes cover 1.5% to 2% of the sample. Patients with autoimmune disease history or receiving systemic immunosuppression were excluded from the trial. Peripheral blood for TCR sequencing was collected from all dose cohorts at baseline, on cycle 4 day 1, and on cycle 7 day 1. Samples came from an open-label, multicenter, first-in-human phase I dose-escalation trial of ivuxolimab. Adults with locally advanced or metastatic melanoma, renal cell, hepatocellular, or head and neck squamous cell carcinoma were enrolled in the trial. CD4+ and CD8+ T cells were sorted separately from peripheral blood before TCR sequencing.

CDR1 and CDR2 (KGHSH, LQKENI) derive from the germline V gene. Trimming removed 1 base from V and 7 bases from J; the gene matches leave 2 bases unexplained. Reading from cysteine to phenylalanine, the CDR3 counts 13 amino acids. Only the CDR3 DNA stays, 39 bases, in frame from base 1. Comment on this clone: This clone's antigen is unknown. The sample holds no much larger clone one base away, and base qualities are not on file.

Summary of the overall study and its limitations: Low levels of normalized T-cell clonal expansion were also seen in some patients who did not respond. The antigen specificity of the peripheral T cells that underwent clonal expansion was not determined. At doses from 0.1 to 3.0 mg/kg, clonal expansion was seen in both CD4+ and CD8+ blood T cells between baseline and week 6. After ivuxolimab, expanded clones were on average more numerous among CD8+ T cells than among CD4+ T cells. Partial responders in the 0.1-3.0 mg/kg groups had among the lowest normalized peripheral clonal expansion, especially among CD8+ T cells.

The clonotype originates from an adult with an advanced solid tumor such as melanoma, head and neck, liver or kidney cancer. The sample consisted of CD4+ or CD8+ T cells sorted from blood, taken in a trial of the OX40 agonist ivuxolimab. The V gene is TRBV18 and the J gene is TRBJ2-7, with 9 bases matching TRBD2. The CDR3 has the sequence CASSPLAGVEQYF. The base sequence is TGTGCCAGCTCACCACTAGCGGGGGTTGAGCAGTACTTC.